This T cell receptor beta chain was identified during a study of Graves' ophthalmopathy and Graves' hyperthyroidism. Background on the study: Sampling took place at initial diagnosis, with peripheral blood obtained before any treatment.

This clonotype was picked up many times. Its antigen is unknown. The study's findings and limits: Blood also held most thyroid clonotypes expanded above 0.001 frequency.

Among the exclusions were patients with other autoimmune diseases, uncontrolled infections, pregnancy or lactation. Diagnosis was based on clinical symptoms, serum thyroxine, TRAb, thyroid ultrasound and orbital computed tomography. Scientists amplified the TCR beta CDR3 regions from RNA transcripts. A first-round RT-PCR used HTBI primers, followed by a second-round multiplex PCR. TCRdb reanalysed the multiplex PCR reads using MiXCR and keeps one entry per CDR3 protein. The table shows about 390,000 distinct CDR3 sequences, with about a sixth occurring only once. Germline CDR1 KGHSH, CDR2 LQKENI. The germline V and J ends were trimmed by 3 bases and 5 bases, with 8 bases remaining between them. The CDR3 contains 13 residues.

Sequencing was performed on peripheral blood. The clonotype originates from an adult woman with stable Graves' hyperthyroidism. J is TRBJ1-5 and V is TRBV18; a possible D gene is TRBD1 (5 bases). This CDR3 reads CASSPGGDQPQHF. In nucleotides, the CDR3 is TGTGCCAGCTCACCCGGGGGAGATCAGCCCCAGCATTTT.